What follows is one T cell receptor beta chain and its context. This sample is part of a study of blood T cell repertoires in COVID-19. This CDR3 is built from 15 residues. Germline V lookup: CDR1 SGDLS, CDR2 YYNGEE. V was clipped by 3 bases and J by 0 bases, with 10 bases between them. Original analysis: Reference gene primer amplification gave estimated nucleated cell counts. Method: immunoSEQ multiplex PCR; TCRdb's copy keeps in-frame clones and lacks some. V, J and clone size derive from that table, while D and trimming were established from the DNA sequence. The sample records some 230,000 clones, 70% to 90% being singletons.

This chain links TRBV9 with TRBJ1-3; D gene ambiguous. The sequenced sample was peripheral blood. The source is a man aged 40-55 years with acute or convalescent COVID-19. DNA for the CDR3: TGTGCCAGCAGCGCAATACAGAGCTCTGGAAACACCATATATTTT. Residues: CASSAIQSSGNTIYF.